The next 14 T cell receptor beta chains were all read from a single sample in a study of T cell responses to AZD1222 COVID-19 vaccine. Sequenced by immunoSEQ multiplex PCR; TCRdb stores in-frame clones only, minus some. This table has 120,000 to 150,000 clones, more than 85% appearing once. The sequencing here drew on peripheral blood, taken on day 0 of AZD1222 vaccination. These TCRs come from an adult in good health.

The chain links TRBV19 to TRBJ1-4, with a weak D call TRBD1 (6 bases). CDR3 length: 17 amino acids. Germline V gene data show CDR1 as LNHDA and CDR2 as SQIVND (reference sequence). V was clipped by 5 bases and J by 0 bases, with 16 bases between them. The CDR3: CASSSRGPSSTNEKLFF. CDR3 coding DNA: TGTGCCAGTAGTTCCCGGGGGCCCTCCTCAACTAATGAAAAACTGTTTTTT.

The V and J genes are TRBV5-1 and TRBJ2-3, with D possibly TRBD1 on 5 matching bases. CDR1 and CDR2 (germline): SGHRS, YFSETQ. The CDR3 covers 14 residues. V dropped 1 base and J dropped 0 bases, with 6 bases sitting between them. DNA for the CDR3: TGCGCCAGCAGCTTGCCAGGGAGCACAGATACGCAGTATTTT. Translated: CASSLPGSTDTQYF.

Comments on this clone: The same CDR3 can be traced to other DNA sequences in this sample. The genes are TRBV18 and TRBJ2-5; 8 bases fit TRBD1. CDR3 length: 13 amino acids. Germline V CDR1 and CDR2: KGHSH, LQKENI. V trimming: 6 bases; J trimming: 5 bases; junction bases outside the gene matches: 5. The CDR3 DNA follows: TGTGCCAGCTCGCCTGACAGGGGCGAGACCCAGTACTTC. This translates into CASSPDRGETQYF.

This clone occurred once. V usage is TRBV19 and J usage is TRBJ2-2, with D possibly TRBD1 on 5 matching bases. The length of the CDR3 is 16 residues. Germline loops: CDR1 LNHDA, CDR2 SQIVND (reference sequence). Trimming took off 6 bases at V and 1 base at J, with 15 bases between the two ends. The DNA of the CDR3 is TGTGCCAGTAGGGTTTTAGGGCAGGGGAACACCGGGGAGCTGTTTTTT. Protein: CASRVLGQGNTGELFF.

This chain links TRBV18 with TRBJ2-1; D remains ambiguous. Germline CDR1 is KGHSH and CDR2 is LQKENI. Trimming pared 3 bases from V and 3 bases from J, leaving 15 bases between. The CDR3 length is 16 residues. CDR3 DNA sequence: TGTGCCAGCTCACCTCGAACCGGAACAGTCTACAATGAGCAGTTCTTC. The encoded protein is CASSPRTGTVYNEQFF.

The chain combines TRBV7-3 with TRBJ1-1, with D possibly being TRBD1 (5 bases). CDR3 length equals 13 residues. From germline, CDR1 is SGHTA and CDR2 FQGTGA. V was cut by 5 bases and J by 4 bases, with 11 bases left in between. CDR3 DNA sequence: TGTGCCAGCAGCCTAGACAGAGGCACTGAAGCTTTCTTT. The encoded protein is CASSLDRGTEAFF.

The CDR3 spells CASSLAGQGSEAFF. The CDR3 bases are TGCGCCAGCAGCTTGGCCGGACAGGGCTCTGAAGCTTTCTTT. This chain connects TRBV5-1 to TRBJ1-1; 8 bases align to TRBD1. CDR3 length: 14 residues. Trimming at V came to 0 bases and at J to 6 bases, leaving 4 bases not matched to a gene. In germline, CDR1 is SGHRS, CDR2 YFSETQ.

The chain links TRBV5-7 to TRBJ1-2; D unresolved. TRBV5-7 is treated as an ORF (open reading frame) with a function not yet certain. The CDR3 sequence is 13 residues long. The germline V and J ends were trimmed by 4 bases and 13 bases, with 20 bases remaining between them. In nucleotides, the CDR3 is TGTGCCAGCAGCCCCTCGTTCATTGGGTTCGGCACCTTC. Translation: CASSPSFIGFGTF.

CDR3 sequence: CASSQSLGTQPYEQYF. The CDR3 coding sequence is TGTGCCAGCAGCCAAAGCCTCGGGACGCAACCCTACGAGCAGTACTTC. The V call is TRBV3-1 (or the pseudogene TRBV3-2), the J call TRBJ2-7, with D perhaps given as TRBD1 or TRBD2 (5 bases each). Germline lookup yields CDR1 LGHDT and CDR2 YNNKEL (reference sequence). V lost 2 bases to trimming and J lost 2 bases, with 16 bases between them. The CDR3 length is 16 residues.

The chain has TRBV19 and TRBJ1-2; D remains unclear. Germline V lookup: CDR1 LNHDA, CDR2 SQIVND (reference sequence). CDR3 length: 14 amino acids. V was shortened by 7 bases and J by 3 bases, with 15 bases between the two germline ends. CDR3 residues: CASTSLGQYYGYTF. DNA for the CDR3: TGTGCCAGTACCTCCCTTGGTCAGTACTATGGCTACACCTTC.

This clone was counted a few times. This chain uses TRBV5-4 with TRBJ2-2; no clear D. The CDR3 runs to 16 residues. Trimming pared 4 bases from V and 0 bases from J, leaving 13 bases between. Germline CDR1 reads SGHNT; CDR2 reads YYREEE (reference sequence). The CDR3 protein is CASSRVSVANTGELFF. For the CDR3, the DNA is TGTGCCAGCAGCCGTGTCAGCGTCGCGAACACCGGGGAGCTGTTTTTT.

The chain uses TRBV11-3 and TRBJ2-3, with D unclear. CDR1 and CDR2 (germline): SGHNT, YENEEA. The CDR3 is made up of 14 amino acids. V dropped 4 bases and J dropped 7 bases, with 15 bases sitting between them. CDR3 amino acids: CASSSPGGPNTQYF. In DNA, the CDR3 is TGTGCCAGCAGCTCCCCAGGTGGGCCAAATACGCAGTATTTT. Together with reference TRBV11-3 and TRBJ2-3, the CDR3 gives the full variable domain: EAGVVQSPRYKIIEKKQPVAFWCNPISGHNTLYWYLQNLGQGPELLIRYENEEAVDDSQLPKDRFSAERLKGVDSTLKIQPAELGDSAVYLCASSSPGGPNTQYFGPGTRLTVL.

CDR3 bases: TGTGCCAGCAGTTACTATGGGACTAGTGGGCCATATGAGCAGTTCTTC. Protein: CASSYYGTSGPYEQFF. The rearrangement joins TRBV6-6 to TRBJ2-1, with TRBD2 identical over 8 bases. V shed 1 base and J 8 bases; nucleotides not matched to a gene: 10. The CDR3 totals 16 residues. Germline V gene lookup returns CDR1 MNHNY and CDR2 SVGAGI (reference sequence).

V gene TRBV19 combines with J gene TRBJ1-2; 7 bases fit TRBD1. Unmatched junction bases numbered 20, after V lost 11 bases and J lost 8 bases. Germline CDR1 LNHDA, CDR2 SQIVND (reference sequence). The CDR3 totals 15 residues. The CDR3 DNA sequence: TGTGCCTCCAGAAACCAAAGGGGGCCAGCCTACGGCTACACCTTC. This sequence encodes CASRNQRGPAYGYTF.